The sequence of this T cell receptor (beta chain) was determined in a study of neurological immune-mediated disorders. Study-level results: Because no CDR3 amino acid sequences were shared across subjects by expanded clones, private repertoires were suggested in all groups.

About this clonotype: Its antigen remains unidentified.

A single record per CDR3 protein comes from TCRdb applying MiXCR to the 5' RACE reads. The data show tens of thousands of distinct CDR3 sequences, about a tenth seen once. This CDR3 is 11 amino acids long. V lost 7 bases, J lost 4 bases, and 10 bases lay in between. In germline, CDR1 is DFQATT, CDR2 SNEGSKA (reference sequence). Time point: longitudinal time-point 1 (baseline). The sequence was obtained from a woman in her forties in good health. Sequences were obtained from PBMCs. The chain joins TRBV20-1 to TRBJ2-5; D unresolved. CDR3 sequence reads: CSERKGETQYF. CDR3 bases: TGCAGTGAGAGAAAGGGAGAGACCCAGTACTTC.